A selection of T cell receptor beta chains follows, all from one sample in a study of type 1 regulatory T cells. A single record per CDR3 protein comes from TCRdb applying MiXCR to the reads. The table has tens of thousands of distinct CDR3 sequences, approximately 12% seen once; the top ten hold over 7%. These receptors have no known antigen. Sequences were obtained from cultured non-Tr1 T cells, either the whole culture or a sorted T cell fraction (not recorded which). Every receptor here comes from a human donor in good health. Each CDR3 is given with its conserved first and last residue. The D gene is left open where the match is weak. Clone size, where shown, is once, few, many, or a class for clones that have expanded.

d_call	v_call	j_call	clone_size	cdr3_aa	cdr3_nt
-	TRBV5-1	TRBJ2-2	many	CASSSLRGAGELFF	TGCGCCAGCAGCTCGTTAAGGGGGGCCGGGGAGCTGTTTTTT
TRBD1	TRBV20-1	TRBJ1-2	many	CSASPGTGVGGYTF	TGCAGTGCTAGTCCCGGGACAGGGGTGGGTGGCTACACCTTC
-	TRBV7-3	TRBJ2-1	-	CASSPVRGSYNEQFF	TGTGCCAGCAGCCCCGTTCGGGGCTCCTACAATGAGCAGTTCTTC
TRBD1	TRBV6-1	TRBJ1-5	few	CASSITGDADQPQHF	TGTGCCAGCAGCATAACAGGGGATGCGGATCAGCCCCAGCATTTT
-	TRBV7-2	TRBJ2-1	-	CASREGGSYNEQFF	TGTGCCAGCAGAGAAGGGGGCTCCTACAATGAGCAGTTCTTC
-	TRBV20-1	TRBJ2-7	few	CSAPNLAYEQYF	TGCAGTGCCCCAAACTTGGCCTACGAGCAGTACTTC
-	TRBV7-9	TRBJ1-5	many	CASSLDYSNQPQHF	TGTGCCAGCAGCCTTGATTATAGCAATCAGCCCCAGCATTTT
-	TRBV7-8	TRBJ2-1	many	CASSLSGAYNEQFF	TGTGCCAGCAGCTTAAGCGGAGCTTACAATGAGCAGTTCTTC
TRBD2	TRBV5-1	TRBJ2-3	many	CASSLAGTSTSTQYF	TGCGCCAGCAGCTTGGCCGGGACTAGCACTAGTACGCAGTATTTT
TRBD1	TRBV5-1	TRBJ1-4	many	CASSLVPGGATNEKLFF	TGCGCCAGCAGCTTGGTACCAGGGGGCGCAACTAATGAAAAACTGTTTTTT
TRBD2	TRBV15	TRBJ2-7	-	CATSTTSGSSYEQYF	TGTGCCACCAGCACGACTAGCGGGAGCTCCTACGAGCAGTACTTC
-	TRBV12-3/TRBV12-4	TRBJ2-7	many	CASSRYRVYEQYF	TGTGCCAGCAGTCGATACAGGGTCTACGAGCAGTACTTC
-	TRBV5-3	TRBJ2-3	many	CARSELLARGSDTQYF	TGTGCCAGAAGCGAGCTTCTAGCGAGAGGTTCAGATACGCAGTATTTT
-	TRBV29-1	TRBJ2-7	few	CSGTGSVNEQYF	TGCAGCGGAACAGGGTCGGTTAACGAGCAGTACTTC
-	TRBV30	TRBJ1-4	many	CAWSVAGGINEKLFF	TGTGCCTGGAGTGTAGCGGGAGGGATTAATGAAAAACTGTTTTTT
-	TRBV5-8	TRBJ1-4	many	CASGVFEKLFF	TGTGCCAGCGGAGTTTTTGAAAAACTGTTTTTT
TRBD1	TRBV28	TRBJ1-6	-	CASSGIQGADYNSPLHF	TGTGCCAGCAGTGGAATACAGGGGGCAGACTATAATTCACCCCTCCACTTT
-	TRBV20-1	TRBJ2-5	many	CSVTKGETQYF	TGCAGTGTTACGAAGGGAGAGACCCAGTACTTC
TRBD2	TRBV20-1	TRBJ2-1	many	CSAPNGLAGGSSYNEQFF	TGCAGTGCTCCAAACGGACTAGCGGGAGGGAGCTCCTACAATGAGCAGTTCTTC
TRBD2	TRBV6-5	TRBJ2-2	few	CASTHGAAGGAGELFF	TGTGCCAGCACCCACGGGGCAGCGGGAGGGGCCGGGGAGCTGTTTTTT
-	TRBV5-1	TRBJ2-5	-	CASKSGQAKETQYF	TGCGCCAGCAAATCAGGACAAGCAAAAGAGACCCAGTACTTC
-	TRBV4-3	TRBJ2-1	many	CASSQESGNEQFF	TGCGCCAGCAGCCAAGAAAGCGGCAATGAGCAGTTCTTC
-	TRBV12-3/TRBV12-4	TRBJ1-2	-	CASSSTPGAHYGYTF	TGTGCCAGCAGTTCGACTCCGGGCGCGCACTATGGCTACACCTTC
-	TRBV5-1	TRBJ1-1	many	CASSPTPGVNTEAFF	TGCGCCAGCAGCCCTACTCCAGGGGTGAACACTGAAGCTTTCTTT
-	TRBV10-3	TRBJ1-6	many	CAISSQGNSPLHF	TGTGCCATCAGTTCTCAGGGAAATTCACCCCTCCACTTT
-	TRBV20-1	TRBJ2-1	-	CSAREPGTNNYNEQFF	TGCAGTGCTAGGGAACCCGGGACAAACAACTACAATGAGCAGTTCTTC
TRBD1	TRBV6-5	TRBJ1-3	many	CATQTGPGNTIYF	TGTGCCACCCAGACAGGGCCCGGAAACACCATATATTTT
TRBD2	TRBV5-1	TRBJ2-7	many	CASSPVKLANQNYEQYF	TGCGCCAGCAGCCCCGTCAAACTAGCGAATCAGAACTACGAGCAGTACTTC
-	TRBV4-3	TRBJ2-1	few	CASSQRRDEQFF	TGCGCCAGCAGCCAGCGGCGCGATGAGCAGTTCTTC
-	TRBV20-1	TRBJ2-1	many	CSATMGNEQFF	TGCAGTGCTACCATGGGCAATGAGCAGTTCTTC
-	TRBV7-2	TRBJ2-1	many	CASSSYYDRQFF	TGTGCCAGCAGCTCCTACTACGATCGGCAGTTCTTC
TRBD1	TRBV12-3/TRBV12-4	TRBJ1-5	-	CASSPTGGSQPQHF	TGTGCCAGCAGTCCCACAGGGGGCAGTCAGCCCCAGCATTTT
TRBD1	TRBV20-1	TRBJ1-2	many	CSAGGGGNYGYTF	TGCAGTGCGGGGGGAGGGGGCAACTATGGCTACACCTTC
-	TRBV29-1	TRBJ2-3	few	CSAASSVNTDTQYF	TGCAGCGCCGCCTCTAGCGTCAACACAGATACGCAGTATTTT
-	TRBV7-6	TRBJ2-5	many	CASSFAEQETQYF	TGTGCCAGCAGCTTTGCGGAACAAGAGACCCAGTACTTC
TRBD2	TRBV20-1	TRBJ2-1	-	CSARSTPSGSKNEQFF	TGCAGTGCTAGGTCAACCCCTAGCGGGAGTAAGAATGAGCAGTTCTTC
-	TRBV24-1	TRBJ2-1	few	CATSDDSATNEQFF	TGTGCCACCAGTGATGATAGTGCGACTAATGAGCAGTTCTTC
TRBD1	TRBV3-1	TRBJ2-1	-	CASSKRQGDNEQFF	TGTGCCAGCAGCAAACGGCAGGGGGACAATGAGCAGTTCTTC
-	TRBV18	TRBJ1-1	-	CTSSPGEGSNNEAFF	TGTACCAGCTCACCCGGGGAGGGATCGAACAATGAAGCTTTCTTT
-	TRBV5-4	TRBJ2-6	many	CASSLAGANVLTF	TGTGCCAGCAGCTTAGCTGGGGCCAACGTCCTGACTTTC
TRBD1	TRBV24-1	TRBJ2-2	few	CATSRQGATGELFF	TGTGCCACCAGTCGCCAGGGGGCGACCGGGGAGCTGTTTTTT
-	TRBV5-1	TRBJ2-1	medium-sized	CASSPQYGGSYNEQFF	TGCGCCAGCAGCCCACAATACGGGGGTTCCTACAATGAGCAGTTCTTC
TRBD1	TRBV5-1	TRBJ1-2	many	CASSPGGHGYTF	TGCGCCAGCAGTCCAGGGGGCCATGGCTACACCTTC
-	TRBV20-1	TRBJ2-7	many	CSARDDRPGQSEQYF	TGCAGTGCTAGAGATGACAGACCGGGACAATCCGAGCAGTACTTC
TRBD1	TRBV7-9	TRBJ1-2	many	CASSPRGGDYGYTF	TGTGCCAGCAGCCCTAGAGGGGGCGACTATGGCTACACCTTC
-	TRBV6-1	TRBJ1-5	many	CASSEQTNQPQHF	TGTGCCAGCAGTGAACAGACGAATCAGCCCCAGCATTTT
TRBD2	TRBV10-3	TRBJ2-3	-	CAISVAGSQSTDTQYF	TGTGCCATCAGTGTAGCGGGATCCCAAAGCACAGATACGCAGTATTTT
TRBD2	TRBV20-1	TRBJ2-1	-	CSAQLPLLAGVTNEQFF	TGCAGTGCTCAGTTACCACTACTAGCGGGTGTTACCAATGAGCAGTTCTTC
-	TRBV12-3/TRBV12-4	TRBJ2-1	many	CASRTMVSYNEQFF	TGTGCCAGCAGGACTATGGTCTCCTACAATGAGCAGTTCTTC
TRBD1	TRBV30	TRBJ1-2	many	CAWSEGGGRHGYTF	TGTGCCTGGAGTGAAGGGGGCGGAAGACATGGCTACACCTTC
-	TRBV5-8	TRBJ1-5	-	CASTEGYSNQPQHF	TGTGCCAGCACAGAAGGTTATAGCAATCAGCCCCAGCATTTT
TRBD1	TRBV30	TRBJ1-5	-	CAWTGQADQPQHF	TGTGCCTGGACCGGACAGGCAGATCAGCCCCAGCATTTT
TRBD2	TRBV5-1	TRBJ2-3	many	CASSSASGARTDTQYF	TGCGCCAGCAGCTCGGCTAGCGGGGCCCGCACAGATACGCAGTATTTT
-	TRBV10-3	TRBJ2-1	many	CAITSVGNEQFF	TGTGCCATCACTAGCGTAGGTAATGAGCAGTTCTTC
-	TRBV4-2	TRBJ1-1	many	CASSPTVSGLNTEAFF	TGTGCCAGCAGCCCCACAGTTTCGGGTTTGAACACTGAAGCTTTCTTT
TRBD2	TRBV7-2	TRBJ2-5	many	CASSLRGSGEGTQYF	TGTGCCAGCAGCTTACGGGGGAGTGGGGAGGGGACCCAGTACTTC